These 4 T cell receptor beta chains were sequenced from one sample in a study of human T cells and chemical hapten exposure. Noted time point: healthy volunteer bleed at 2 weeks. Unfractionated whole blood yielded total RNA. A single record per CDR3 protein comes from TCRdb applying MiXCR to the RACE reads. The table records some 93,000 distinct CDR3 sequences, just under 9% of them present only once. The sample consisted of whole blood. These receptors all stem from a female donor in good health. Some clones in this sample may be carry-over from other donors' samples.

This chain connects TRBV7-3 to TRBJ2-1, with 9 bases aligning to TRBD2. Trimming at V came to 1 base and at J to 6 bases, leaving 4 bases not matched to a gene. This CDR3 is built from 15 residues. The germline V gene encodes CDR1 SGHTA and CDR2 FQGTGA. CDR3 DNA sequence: TGTGCCAGCAGCTTAATGACTAGCGGAGTCAATGAGCAGTTCTTC. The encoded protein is CASSLMTSGVNEQFF.

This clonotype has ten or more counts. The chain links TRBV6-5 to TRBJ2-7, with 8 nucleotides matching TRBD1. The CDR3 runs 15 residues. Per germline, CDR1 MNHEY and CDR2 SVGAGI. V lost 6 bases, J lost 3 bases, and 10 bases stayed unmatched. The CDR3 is CASSLAGTGSYEQYF. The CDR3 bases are TGTGCCAGCAGCCTGGCCGGGACAGGAAGCTACGAGCAGTACTTC.

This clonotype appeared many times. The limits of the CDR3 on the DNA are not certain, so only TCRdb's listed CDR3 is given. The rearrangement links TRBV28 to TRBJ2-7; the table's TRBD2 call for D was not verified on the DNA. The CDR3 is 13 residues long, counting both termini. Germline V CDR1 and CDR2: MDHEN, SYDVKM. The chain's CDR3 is CASSSSYGSEQYF.

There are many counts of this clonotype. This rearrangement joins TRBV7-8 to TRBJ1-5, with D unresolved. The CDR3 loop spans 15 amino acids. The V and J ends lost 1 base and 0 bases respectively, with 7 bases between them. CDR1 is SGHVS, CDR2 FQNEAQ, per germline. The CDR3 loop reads CASSLVDTSNQPQHF. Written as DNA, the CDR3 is TGTGCCAGCAGCTTAGTAGATACTAGCAATCAGCCCCAGCATTTT.